This T cell receptor beta chain was recovered during a study of blood T cell repertoires in COVID-19. Looking at the study overall: Sites in the United States, Italy and Spain provided acute and convalescent COVID-19 samples.

Participant age was about 18 to 89 years, and participants resided in about two dozen US areas. Many counts were recorded for this clone. The repertoire was sequenced with immunoSEQ multiplex PCR; TCRdb's copy has only in-frame clones and lacks some. The sample lists 200,000 to 250,000 clones; 81% were seen once. The CDR3 sequence is 13 residues long. Per the germline V gene, CDR1 is MRHNA and CDR2 is SNTAGT. V was shortened by 3 bases and J by 5 bases, with 5 bases between the two germline ends. What was sequenced was PBMCs or T cells enriched from blood (not recorded which). The sequence was collected from a woman aged 50 to 60 with acute COVID-19. The rearrangement uses TRBV6-4 and TRBJ1-6; tentative D call: TRBD1 (5 bases). CDR3 nucleotide sequence: TGTGCCAGCAGTGAGACAGATAATTCACCCCTCCACTTT. Protein product: CASSETDNSPLHF.